This T cell receptor beta chain originates from a study of blood T cell repertoires in COVID-19 (dated by TCRdb to between 2020 and 2021). Concerning the study at large: Samples from collaborators originated in the United States, Italy and Spain and spanned both the acute and convalescent phases of COVID-19. The prospective study material was composed of cDNA or gDNA derived from T cells, B-cell-depleted T cells, or PBMCs. HLA class I and class II types, where available, came from metadata supplied by the sample provider rather than from assay-based typing. The repertoires were released in a freely available public database meant as a resource for research on the immune response to SARS-CoV-2. Deeply sampled blood TCRbeta repertoires from subjects exposed to, actively infected with, or recovered from COVID-19 were included in the dataset. Sample metadata almost always included a de-identified subject ID, COVID-19 status, age in years and sex. The samples were drawn from two sources: the first 160 participants of the ongoing ImmuneRACE study, and 1,254 subjects contributed by 6 global collaborators. The paper as a whole reports these results and caveats: The amount of clinical and demographic metadata varied by source and participant and was provided uncurated.

Collaborating institutions collected whole blood in K2EDTA tubes following their own protocols. Collaborator samples were shipped for TCRbeta analysis as frozen whole blood, isolated PBMCs, or DNA extracted from either sample type. In the case of this clone: No cognate antigen has been identified for it. It has no much larger one-base neighbor in the sample; base qualities were not kept.

TCRbeta CDR3 regions were amplified from genomic DNA using the immunoSEQ Assay, a bias-controlled multiplex PCR. On the study's bioinformatics: Nucleated cell counts per sample were estimated from amplification of reference gene primers within the assay. To quantify the absolute abundance of each unique TCRbeta CDR3 rearrangement, sequence reads were collapsed and filtered. For each sample, productive Simpson clonality was calculated as the square root of Simpson's diversity index over productive rearrangements. TCRdb limited this immuneACCESS table to in-frame rearrangements with V and J called. A share of clones is missing; checked studies link under half to unresolved V genes, and the rest is unexplained. V and J calls and clone size come straight from that table; D and trimming were deduced from the DNA. This sample comprises about 140,000 clones, 85% to 90% of them detected only once. The ten largest clonotypes hold around 8.3% of the sample.

The CDR3 contains 13 residues, cysteine and phenylalanine counted. The only DNA kept is the CDR3, 39 bases in frame from the first base. The germline V gene supplies CDR1 MGHDK and CDR2 SYGVNS. Deletion took 4 bases off V and 2 bases off J, with a span of 3 bases between the germline ends. The sequence links TRBV25-1 to TRBJ2-6; the D gene cannot be resolved reliably. Input material: peripheral blood. The receptor was isolated from a woman aged 50 to 60 with active or convalescent COVID-19. Here is the DNA: TGTGCCAGCAGTGTAGCTGGGGCCAACGTCCTGACTTTC. It translates to CASSVAGANVLTF.